These T cell receptor beta chains were read from a single sample in a study of identical twins. TCRdb processed the 5' RACE reads anew with MiXCR; each CDR3 protein has one entry. This table has fewer than 250,000 distinct CDR3 sequences, 6% to 8.5% appearing once. The same data also contributed to another study, on yellow fever vaccine responses in identical twins.

Sequences were obtained from CD8+ T cells sorted from blood. Source of these receptors: a woman between 18 and 29 years old in good health. CDR3s include the opening cysteine and the closing phenylalanine or tryptophan. Fields, in order: clone size, D gene, J gene, V gene, CDR3 DNA, CDR3 protein. The D gene is left open where the match is weak. Clone size, where shown, is once, few, many, or a class for clones that have expanded.

>few|-|TRBJ2-3|TRBV4-2
TGTGCCAGCAGCCTAGTCCTTGGACAGACCACAGATACGCAGTATTTT
CASSLVLGQTTDTQYF
>many|TRBD2|TRBJ2-2|TRBV9
TGTGCCAGCAGCGCGCTGCGGCTAGCGGGATTCACCGGGGAGCTGTTTTTT
CASSALRLAGFTGELFF
>-|-|TRBJ1-5|TRBV11-1
TGTGCCAGCAGCTTAGTGGACGAGAAAACACCGTACGATCAGCCCCAGCATTTT
CASSLVDEKTPYDQPQHF
>-|TRBD1|TRBJ2-1|TRBV3-1
TGTGCCCGCTGGATAGACAGGGGCCCTCTCGAGGATAGCAATGAGCAGTTCTTC
CARWIDRGPLEDSNEQFF
>many|TRBD1|TRBJ2-5|TRBV3-1
TGTGCCAGCAGATCCGGGACAGGGAGTAAAGAGACCCAGTACTTC
CASRSGTGSKETQYF
>many|-|TRBJ2-6|TRBV29-1
TGCAGCGTCACCACGAGCACTGGGGCCAACGTCCTGACTTTC
CSVTTSTGANVLTF
>few|-|TRBJ1-3|TRBV28
TGTGCCAGCAGTTTAGGCAACTCTGGAAACACCATATATTTT
CASSLGNSGNTIYF
>many|-|TRBJ2-2|TRBV7-2
TGTGCCAGCAGCGGGGGCGGGGAGCTGTTTTTT
CASSGGGELFF
>-|-|TRBJ2-1|TRBV11-2
TGTGCCAGCAGCTCACGGGCTCACAGGAATGAGCAGTTCTTC
CASSSRAHRNEQFF
>few|TRBD2|TRBJ2-7|TRBV12-3/TRBV12-4
TGTGCCAGCAGTGACCCTCTAGCGGATTCCTACGAGCAGTACTTC
CASSDPLADSYEQYF
>many|-|TRBJ2-7|TRBV2
TGTGCCAGCAGGTTGGCCGAGCAGTACTTC
CASRLAEQYF
>-|-|TRBJ2-1|TRBV20-1
TGCAGTGCCAGGGACATTAGCGGTAGCTCCTACAATGAGCAGTTCTTC
CSARDISGSSYNEQFF
>-|TRBD2|TRBJ2-1|TRBV20-1
TGCAGTGCTAGAGATCGGACTAGCGGGATCTCCTACAATGAGCAGTTCTTC
CSARDRTSGISYNEQFF
>few|-|TRBJ2-1|TRBV6-1
TGTGCCAGCAGTCCCGGGACTCTTTACAATGAGCAGTTCTTC
CASSPGTLYNEQFF
>few|-|TRBJ2-3|TRBV12-3/TRBV12-4
TGTGCCAGCAGTTTCTGGCCAGACACAGATACGCAGTATTTT
CASSFWPDTDTQYF
>many|TRBD1|TRBJ1-4|TRBV28
TGTGCCAGCAGAGACTACGGGACAGGGAGTGAAAAACTGTTTTTT
CASRDYGTGSEKLFF
>many|TRBD1|TRBJ2-3|TRBV5-5
TGTGCCAGCAGGATGACAGGGTCAGATACGCAGTATTTT
CASRMTGSDTQYF
>-|-|TRBJ1-1|TRBV5-1
TGCGCCAGCAGCTCCTCGGGACAGAACACTGAAGCTTTCTTT
CASSSSGQNTEAFF
>many|-|TRBJ1-6|TRBV4-2
TGTGCCAGCAGCCAAGACGCCTCGGGGGCAGACTATAATTCACCCCTCCACTTT
CASSQDASGADYNSPLHF
>many|-|TRBJ1-2|TRBV4-1
TGCGCCAGCAGCCAAGGGGCAGACTATGGCTACACCTTC
CASSQGADYGYTF
>-|-|TRBJ2-1|TRBV6-1
TGTGCCAGCAGTGAAATGCATGAGCAGTTCTTC
CASSEMHEQFF
>many|-|TRBJ1-6|TRBV5-4
TGTGCCAGCAGCTTGGAAGAGGAAAATTCACCCCTCCACTTT
CASSLEEENSPLHF
>many|-|TRBJ2-5|TRBV14
TGTGCCAGCAGCCAGAAAGGGGGGGAGACCCAGTACTTC
CASSQKGGETQYF
>few|-|TRBJ1-4|TRBV4-1
TGCGCCAGCAGCCAAGATGGGGGGCGGAATGAAAAACTGTTTTTT
CASSQDGGRNEKLFF
>many|TRBD2|TRBJ2-5|TRBV10-3
TGTGCCTCGGGACTAGCGGTCGGTGAGACCCAGTACTTC
CASGLAVGETQYF
>-|-|TRBJ1-6|TRBV6-1
TGTGCCAGCGCGGGACACTATAATTCACCCCTCCACTTT
CASAGHYNSPLHF
>many|-|TRBJ2-7|TRBV10-3
TGTGCCATCAGTGCCGATGACAGGTACTACGAGCAGTACTTC
CAISADDRYYEQYF
>few|TRBD1|TRBJ2-5|TRBV29-1
TGCAGCGCCTCCCGGGACAGAGAGACCCAGTACTTC
CSASRDRETQYF
>-|-|TRBJ2-1|TRBV7-9
TGTGCTACCTACAATGAGCAGTTCTTC
CATYNEQFF
>-|-|TRBJ2-5|TRBV6-5
TGTGCCAGCAGACTAACAGGAGAGACCCAGTACTTC
CASRLTGETQYF
>-|-|TRBJ2-3|TRBV9
TGTGCCAGCAGCGTAGATATCAGGGCCGGCGATACGCAGTATTTT
CASSVDIRAGDTQYF
>many|-|TRBJ1-6|TRBV15
TGTGCCACGCAAGGGACACCGGGATCACCCCTCCACTTT
CATQGTPGSPLHF
>-|TRBD1|TRBJ1-1|TRBV9
TGTGCCAGCAGCGCTATAACAGGGGGCGGGGTGGGAACTGAAGCTTTCTTT
CASSAITGGGVGTEAFF
>-|-|TRBJ2-7|TRBV28
TGTGCCAGCAGTTTCCCCCTTCCCTCCTACGAGCAGTACTTC
CASSFPLPSYEQYF
>many|-|TRBJ1-1|TRBV25-1
TGTGCCAGCAGTGAACCAGGGGTTAACACTGAAGCTTTCTTT
CASSEPGVNTEAFF
>many|TRBD1|TRBJ1-2|TRBV6-5
TGTGCCAGCAGTTACGGGACAGGGGTCTATGGCTACACCTTC
CASSYGTGVYGYTF
>many|-|TRBJ2-7|TRBV5-1
TGCGCCAGCAGCTTGGAGGGCGGGATCAGCTACTACGAGCAGTACTTC
CASSLEGGISYYEQYF
>few|TRBD2|TRBJ2-1|TRBV28
TGTGCCAGCAGTTTATTTAGCGGGAGTTTGGATGAGCAGTTCTTC
CASSLFSGSLDEQFF
>few|TRBD2|TRBJ2-7|TRBV4-2
TGTGCCAGCAGCCACAACGGACGATCCGTGACTAGCGTCAGAACCTCCTACGAGCAGTACTTC
CASSHNGRSVTSVRTSYEQYF
>few|TRBD2|TRBJ2-2|TRBV6-1
TGTGCCAGCCATCTAGCGGGAGGGAACACCGGGGAGCTGTTTTTT
CASHLAGGNTGELFF
>many|-|TRBJ2-5|TRBV7-7
TGTGCCAGCAGCTCACGAGGGGCAGGAGAGACCCAGTACTTC
CASSSRGAGETQYF
>many|-|TRBJ2-7|TRBV7-9
TGTGCCAGCAGCTTAGAGGTGTCGACATTTACCTACGAGCAGTACTTC
CASSLEVSTFTYEQYF
>many|-|TRBJ1-2|TRBV6-4
TGTGCCAGCAGTGACTCGGGGGACTATGGCTACACCTTC
CASSDSGDYGYTF
>few|-|TRBJ2-1|TRBV27
TGTGCCAGCAGGCGGGTGGAGAGCTACAATGAGCAGTTCTTC
CASRRVESYNEQFF
>few|TRBD2|TRBJ2-3|TRBV27
TGTGCCAGCAGTTTGGATCTAGCGGGAGTGAATACGCAGTATTTT
CASSLDLAGVNTQYF
>many|TRBD1|TRBJ1-6|TRBV5-1
TGCGCCAGCAGCTGGGGGACAGAGGATTCACCCCTCCACTTT
CASSWGTEDSPLHF
>many|-|TRBJ2-2|TRBV20-1
TGCAGTGCTAGCGGAGCCGGGGAGCTGTTTTTT
CSASGAGELFF
>-|-|TRBJ2-5|TRBV11-2
TGTGCCAGCATCTTGAGTCCAAAAGAGACCCAGTACTTC
CASILSPKETQYF
>many|-|TRBJ1-5|TRBV12-3/TRBV12-4
TGTGCCAGCAGCCCCGATAATCAGCCCCAGCATTTT
CASSPDNQPQHF
>-|-|TRBJ2-3|TRBV2
TGTGCCAGCAGAAACCGGGACCCCCAACACCTGGGTACGCAGTATTTT
CASRNRDPQHLGTQYF
>many|-|TRBJ1-5|TRBV20-1
TGCAGTGCTAGAGATCTCGTGGGGGATAGTCAGCCCCAGCATTTT
CSARDLVGDSQPQHF
>many|-|TRBJ2-5|TRBV29-1
TGCAGCGTTGAAGATTGGGTCCTCCGAGACAGCCAAGAGACCCAGTACTTC
CSVEDWVLRDSQETQYF
>few|-|TRBJ2-1|TRBV7-6
TGTGCCAGCAGCTTAGTCCGAGGCGGGGTATCCTACAATGAGCAGTTCTTC
CASSLVRGGVSYNEQFF
>few|-|TRBJ2-3|TRBV5-1
TGCGCCAGCAGCTTGTCCGGGGGGCCAGATACGCAGTATTTT
CASSLSGGPDTQYF
>few|TRBD2|TRBJ2-1|TRBV2
TGTGCCAGCACCCCCCGCGGGGGTTATGAGCAGTTCTTC
CASTPRGGYEQFF
>-|-|TRBJ2-3|TRBV24-1
TGTGCCACCAGTCATGCCGCAGATACGCAGTATTTT
CATSHAADTQYF
>-|-|TRBJ1-3|TRBV12-3/TRBV12-4
TGTGCCAGCAGTCTCGAGTTACTCTCTGGAAACACCATATATTTT
CASSLELLSGNTIYF
>many|-|TRBJ2-3|TRBV11-2
TGTGCCAGCAGCTTAGGGACTATCACAGATACGCAGTATTTT
CASSLGTITDTQYF
>-|-|TRBJ2-7|TRBV14
TGTGCCAGCAGCCAAGGAGGAGGGACCTACTACGAGCAGTACTTC
CASSQGGGTYYEQYF